The 15 T cell receptor beta chains given below trace back to one sample, sequenced in a study of response to subunit inactivated influenza vaccine. TCRdb re-called the RT-PCR reads through MiXCR, storing one row per CDR3 protein. This repertoire shows about 480,000 distinct CDR3 sequences, approximately 10% found once; its top ten account for approximately 12%. The sample was PBMCs from blood, taken about 40 days after vaccination. All receptors come from a man aged 50-59 years who received an inactivated influenza vaccine.

There are a few counts of this clonotype. CDR3 sequence reads: CASSVSGTRTDTQYF. CDR3 DNA: TGTGCCAGCAGCGTTAGCGGGACCCGCACAGATACGCAGTATTTT. This chain connects TRBV7-3 to TRBJ2-3; the match to TRBD2 covers 8 bases. The germline gives CDR1 SGHTA, CDR2 FQGTGA. This CDR3 comprises 15 residues. With 5 bases clipped from V and 1 base from J, the junction kept 5 bases outside the gene matches.

This clonotype came up many times. V gene TRBV4-3 combines with J gene TRBJ2-3; D possibly corresponds to TRBD1 (5 bases). The germline V gene encodes CDR1 LGHNA and CDR2 YSLEER. The CDR3 consists of 14 residues. V was trimmed by 6 bases and J by 2 bases, leaving 12 bases between them. DNA for the CDR3: TGCGCCAGCAGGTACAGGATAAACACAGATACGCAGTATTTT. This translates into CASRYRINTDTQYF.

This chain uses TRBV4-2 with TRBJ2-7, with 14 bases fitting TRBD2. Germline trimming cut 1 base from V and 2 bases from J; bases unmatched to any gene: 1. CDR3 length equals 16 residues. CDR1 and CDR2 (germline): LGHNA, YNFKEQ. The CDR3 coding sequence is TGTGCCAGCAGCCAAGGGGGACTAGCGGGAGCCTACGAGCAGTACTTC. Its translation: CASSQGGLAGAYEQYF.

This clonotype was counted many times. The rearrangement joins TRBV27 to TRBJ1-6; 7 nucleotides align to TRBD1. Germline CDR1 reads MNHEY; CDR2 reads SMNVEV (reference sequence). V was pared by 2 bases and J by 7 bases, with 5 bases of the junction left unmatched. The CDR3 length is 15 residues. In DNA, the CDR3 is TGTGCCAGCAGTTTAGCGACAGGGCCGAATTCACCCCTCCACTTT. Its protein is CASSLATGPNSPLHF.

This clonotype was seen a few times. This chain links TRBV4-2 with TRBJ1-6; D ambiguous. The CDR3 is made up of 16 amino acids. The germline gives CDR1 LGHNA, CDR2 YNFKEQ. The ends were cut back, 0 bases at V and 9 bases at J, with 15 bases in the middle. The CDR3 protein is CASSQDNPGSGSPLHF. The CDR3 coding sequence is TGTGCCAGCAGCCAAGATAATCCGGGAAGTGGTTCACCCCTCCACTTT.

This chain joins TRBV6-1 and TRBJ2-7; 11 bases fit TRBD2. CDR1 and CDR2 from the germline V gene are MNHNS and SASEGT. There are 15 residues in the CDR3. V was clipped by 7 bases and J by 6 bases; unmatched bases: 11. The CDR3 protein is CASTTDGTSGFEQYF. The DNA of the CDR3 is TGTGCCAGCACCACGGACGGGACTAGCGGATTCGAGCAGTACTTC.

This clonotype was detected a few times. The V gene is TRBV7-9, the J gene TRBJ2-4; 9 bases are a match to TRBD1. CDR1 SEHNR and CDR2 FQNEAQ come from the germline V gene (reference sequence). The CDR3 length is 14 residues. Trimming at V came to 5 bases and at J to 9 bases, leaving 8 bases not matched to a gene. CDR3 in amino acids: CASSEGTGYSIQYF. CDR3 sequence (DNA): TGTGCCAGCAGCGAGGGGACAGGGTATAGCATTCAGTACTTC.

This clonotype was detected many times. The chain is built from TRBV7-3 and TRBJ2-3; a possible D gene is TRBD2 (5 bases). Trimming took off 5 bases at V and 0 bases at J, with 15 bases between the two ends. The CDR3 loop spans 16 amino acids. The V gene's germline CDR1 is SGHTA and CDR2 FQGTGA. CDR3 sequence (DNA): TGTGCCAGCAGCCTACTCGGTAGCGCTAGCACAGATACGCAGTATTTT. This encodes CASSLLGSASTDTQYF. The full variable domain, with the rest looked up from reference TRBV7-3 and TRBJ2-3, is GAGVSQTPSNKVTEKGKYVELRCDPISGHTALYWYRQSLGQGPEFLIYFQGTGAADDSGLPNDRFFAVRPEGSVSTLKIQRTERGDSAVYLCASSLLGSASTDTQYFGPGTRLTVL.

The chain combines TRBV5-1 with TRBJ2-7, with TRBD2 matching over 11 bases. Germline V lookup: CDR1 SGHRS, CDR2 YFSETQ. The CDR3 is made up of 17 amino acids. The V and J ends lost 2 bases and 6 bases, in that order; junction bases with no gene match: 13. CDR3 in amino acids: CASSFSSGGIAGSEQYF. In DNA form, the CDR3 reads TGCGCCAGCAGCTTTTCTAGCGGGGGGATCGCAGGGTCCGAGCAGTACTTC.

The V gene is TRBV4-3, the J gene TRBJ1-1; D may be TRBD1 (5 bases). Germline loops: CDR1 LGHNA, CDR2 YSLEER. The CDR3 contains 13 residues. V was clipped by 0 bases and J by 4 bases, with 6 bases between them. CDR3 protein: CASSQDGTTEAFF. The CDR3 coding sequence is TGCGCCAGCAGCCAAGATGGGACCACTGAAGCTTTCTTT.

This clonotype was counted between two and nine times. The chain employs TRBV20-1 and TRBJ2-2, with D possibly TRBD2 on 5 matching bases. V was pared by 2 bases and J by 4 bases, with 14 bases between. This CDR3 contains 15 residues. In germline, CDR1 is DFQATT, CDR2 SNEGSKA (reference sequence). CDR3 coding DNA: TGCAGTGCTAGACACAGCAGAGGGTTCACCGGGGAGCTGTTTTTT. Its translation: CSARHSRGFTGELFF.

There are many counts of this clonotype. This chain links TRBV15 with TRBJ2-1; D possibly corresponds to TRBD1 (6 bases). The germline CDR1 and CDR2 sequences are LNHNV and YYDKDF (reference sequence). V shed 1 base and J shed 6 bases, with 13 bases lying between them. This CDR3 region has 15 residues. CDR3: CATSRVRDTRNEQFF. For the CDR3, the DNA is TGTGCCACCAGCAGAGTCCGGGACACCCGCAATGAGCAGTTCTTC.

This clonotype was counted a few times. The germline gene is not matched at one end of the junction; a read error may be the cause. This rearrangement joins TRBV18 to TRBJ2-1; 7 bases match TRBD2. Germline V gene lookup returns CDR1 KGHSH and CDR2 LQKENI. This CDR3 has 15 residues. The CDR3 protein is CASSPSETSRSGMIF. CDR3 in DNA: TGTGCCAGCTCACCGTCCGAGACTAGCCGTTCAGGCATGATCTTC.

This clonotype occurred many times. This chain joins TRBV29-1 and TRBJ1-1; D is unclear. Germline CDR1 reads SQVTM; CDR2 reads ANQGSEA. V gave up 6 bases and J gave up 4 bases, with 15 bases separating them. The CDR3 is made up of 13 amino acids. The CDR3 sequence is CSVGGWVSTEAFF. The CDR3 bases are TGCAGCGTAGGAGGATGGGTCAGCACTGAAGCTTTCTTT.

This chain connects TRBV7-9 to TRBJ2-1; D is possibly TRBD1 or TRBD2 (7 bases each). Per germline, CDR1 SEHNR and CDR2 FQNEAQ (reference sequence). The V end lost 5 bases, the J end lost 11 bases, and 25 bases lay between the germline ends. The CDR3 covers 16 residues. CDR3 amino acids: CASSPLGGDRNLQQFF. The CDR3 DNA follows: TGTGCCAGCAGCCCATTAGGGGGGGACAGAAATTTACAGCAGTTCTTC.